Listed below are T cell receptor beta chains from one sample, sequenced in a study of T cells after yellow fever vaccination. Via MiXCR, TCRdb re-called the 5' RACE reads, giving one row per CDR3 protein. Found here are 300,000 to 350,000 distinct CDR3 sequences, approximately 4% of them singletons; the top ten hold roughly 24%. Specimen: PBMCs, collected 5 days after the yellow fever booster vaccination. The receptors come from a man aged 18 to 30 who received the YFV17D yellow fever vaccine. Each CDR3 is given with its conserved first and last residue. A D gene is named only where the DNA matches it firmly. Part of the rows lack a size; the others show once, few, many or a class for expanded clones.

clone_size	v_call	d_call	j_call	cdr3_nt	cdr3_aa
few	TRBV4-2	TRBD2	TRBJ2-7	TGTGCCAGCAGCCCCAGCGGGGGACTCCTCTACGAGCAGTACTTC	CASSPSGGLLYEQYF
few	TRBV6-4	NA	TRBJ2-3	TGTGCCAAAGACAGCACAGATACGCAGTATTTT	CAKDSTDTQYF
NA	TRBV20-1	TRBD1	TRBJ2-5	TGCAGTGCAACGACAGGGGGCAGCGAGACCCAGTACTTC	CSATTGGSETQYF
NA	TRBV9	NA	TRBJ1-5	TGTGCCAGCAGCGCAGACGGGGGTCAGCCCCAGCATTTT	CASSADGGQPQHF
NA	TRBV7-2	NA	TRBJ2-3	TGTGCCAGCAGCTTAGACCCCGGGGCGATCACAGATACGCAGTATTTT	CASSLDPGAITDTQYF
many	TRBV7-2	NA	TRBJ1-5	TGTGCCAGCAGTCCCCGTGGGGGCAAGTTTGGCAATCAGCCCCAGCATTTT	CASSPRGGKFGNQPQHF
NA	TRBV2	TRBD2	TRBJ2-1	TGTGCCAGCAAAAAGGGACTAGCGGACTACAATGAGCAGTTCTTC	CASKKGLADYNEQFF
NA	TRBV6-5	TRBD2	TRBJ2-3	TGTGCCAGCAGTTATAGCGGGGCCGGTAAAGATACGCAGTATTTT	CASSYSGAGKDTQYF
few	TRBV9	NA	TRBJ2-1	TGTGCCAGCAGCGTAGAAGCGAGCTCCTACAATGAGCAGTTCTTC	CASSVEASSYNEQFF
few	TRBV20-1	TRBD1	TRBJ2-6	TGCAGTGCTCCGACAGGGTCCGGGGCCAACGTCCTGACTTTC	CSAPTGSGANVLTF
few	TRBV7-9	NA	TRBJ2-1	TGTGCCAGCAGCCCGCCCCCCCACAATGAGCAGTTCTTC	CASSPPPHNEQFF
few	TRBV27	TRBD1	TRBJ1-5	TGTGCCAGCAGACCCTACAGGGGAGGCAATCAGCCCCAGCATTTT	CASRPYRGGNQPQHF
many	TRBV9	TRBD1	TRBJ2-3	TGTGCCAGCAGCGAGGACAGGGACACAGATACGCAGTATTTT	CASSEDRDTDTQYF
NA	TRBV4-3	TRBD2	TRBJ2-3	TGCGCCAGCAGCCAAGAAATAACGACTAGCGGTGATACGCAGTATTTT	CASSQEITTSGDTQYF
many	TRBV7-6	TRBD1	TRBJ1-1	TGTGCCAGCAGCCAAGGACAGGGATGGACTGAAGCTTTCTTT	CASSQGQGWTEAFF
few	TRBV6-5	TRBD1	TRBJ1-2	TGTGCCAGCAGTCAACAGGGGAACGGCTACACCTTC	CASSQQGNGYTF
NA	TRBV20-1	TRBD2	TRBJ2-5	TGCAGTGCTAGAAAGGGACTAGCGAATCAAGAGACCCAGTACTTC	CSARKGLANQETQYF
few	TRBV3-1	TRBD1	TRBJ2-2	TGTGCCAGCAACCCCGGGACAGGGGACACCGGGGAGCTGTTTTTT	CASNPGTGDTGELFF
few	TRBV7-9	NA	TRBJ1-3	TGTGCCAGCAGCCCCCAGGGATACTCTGGAAACACCATATATTTT	CASSPQGYSGNTIYF
few	TRBV7-9	TRBD2	TRBJ2-7	TGTGCCAGCAGCTCGCCCACTAGCGGGGGACCTTACGAGCAGTACTTC	CASSSPTSGGPYEQYF